The clone carrying this T cell receptor beta chain occurred many times. Its antigen remains unknown. Primed by a sample-barcoded 5' primer and a J-beta primer mix, a second PCR proceeded for about 6 to 11 cycles. TCRdb redid the calling of the 5' RACE reads with MiXCR, one entry per CDR3 protein. The table has over 600,000 distinct CDR3 sequences, under 25% seen once. The CDR3 runs to 14 residues. Germline V gene data show CDR1 as SGHRS and CDR2 as YFSETQ. The V end lost 0 bases, the J end lost 5 bases, and 9 bases lay between the germline ends. The sample comes from a study of blood T cells in healthy people across ages. General study results and limits: Researchers said unsorted PBMCs prevented a conclusive naive versus antigen-experienced comparison.

Sequencing was done on a sample of blood. V is TRBV5-1 and J is TRBJ2-1, with D possibly TRBD2 on 7 matching bases. The TCR comes from a man aged 65 to 79 in good health. The CDR3 DNA is TGCGCCAGCAGCTTGGCCGGGGGGCACAATGAGCAGTTCTTC. Protein product: CASSLAGGHNEQFF. The variable domain in full, with the rest retrieved from reference TRBV5-1 and TRBJ2-1, is KAGVTQTPRYLIKTRGQQVTLSCSPISGHRSVSWYQQTPGQGLQFLFEYFSETQRNKGNFPGRFSGRQFSNSRSEMNVSTLELGDSALYLCASSLAGGHNEQFFGPGTRLTVL.